Reported below is one TCR beta chain. Its antigen is still unknown. The data derive from a study of cytomegalovirus exposure and HLA in healthy donors. Study-wide background: Earlier, almost 120 million unique TCR beta sequences were recovered from 200 million or so T cells by an analysis.

This CDR3 has 14 residues. V shed 1 base and J shed 6 bases, with 14 bases lying between them. In germline, CDR1 is SGHRS, CDR2 YFSETQ. Whole-study results and caveats: Association with HLA alleles at 0.05 false discovery rate was found for 15,000 to 20,000 TCR beta sequences in a later analysis. Serostatus for CMV was the only available immune exposure information.

PCR used 60 Vbeta primers and 13 Jbeta primers. Generated by immunoSEQ multiplex PCR, the TCRdb table keeps only in-frame clones and is missing some. Its table lists 100,000 to 150,000 clones. This sequence originates from a man aged 25 to 45 in good health and CMV-seronegative. Sample: PBMCs. V is TRBV5-1 and J is TRBJ2-7; possible D gene TRBD1, 6 bases. In nucleotides, the CDR3 is TGCGCCAGCAGCTTGTCCCCTGAAGGGGGCGAGCAGTACTTC. As protein: CASSLSPEGGEQYF.